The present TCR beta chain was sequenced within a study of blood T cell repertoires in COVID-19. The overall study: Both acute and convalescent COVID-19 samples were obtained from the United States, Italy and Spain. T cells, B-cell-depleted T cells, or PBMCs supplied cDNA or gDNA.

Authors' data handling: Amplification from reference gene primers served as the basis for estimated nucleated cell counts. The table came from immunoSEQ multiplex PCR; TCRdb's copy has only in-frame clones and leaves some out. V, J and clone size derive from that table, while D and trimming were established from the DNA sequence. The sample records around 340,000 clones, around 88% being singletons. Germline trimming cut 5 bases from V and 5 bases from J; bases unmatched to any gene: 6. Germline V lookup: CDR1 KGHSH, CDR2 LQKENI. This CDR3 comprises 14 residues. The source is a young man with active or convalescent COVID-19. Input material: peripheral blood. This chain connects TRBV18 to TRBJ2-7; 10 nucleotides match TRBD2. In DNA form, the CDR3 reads TGTGCCAGCTCATCTGCTAGCGGGAGCGACGAGCAGTACTTC. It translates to CASSSASGSDEQYF. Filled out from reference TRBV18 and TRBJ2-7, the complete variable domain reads NAGVMQNPRHLVRRRGQEARLRCSPMKGHSHVYWYRQLPEEGLKFMVYLQKENIIDESGMPKERFSAEFPKEGPSILRIQQVVRGDSAAYFCASSSASGSDEQYFGPGTRLTVT.